The rows below give T cell receptor beta chains drawn from one sample of a study of shared clonotypes between healthy human individuals. TCRdb keeps only in-frame clones here, not all; method: immunoSEQ multiplex PCR. This table holds 2.3 million or so clones, more than 80% found once. Material: naive CD4+ T cells from PBMCs. These receptors came from a man aged 18 to 30 in good health. Some clones in this sample may be carry-over from other donors' samples. The CDR3 runs from the conserved cysteine through the conserved F or W. A D gene is named only where the DNA matches it firmly. The size of a clone is reported for some rows only, either as once, few or many, or as a class for expanded clones.

TRBV18,.,.,TRBJ2-6,CASSPGQGTAGANVLTF,TGTGCCAGCTCACCGGGGCAGGGAACAGCTGGGGCCAACGTCCTGACTTTC
TRBV4-3,TRBD1,.,TRBJ2-5,CASSQEMGPRGQGAAIETQYF,TGCGCCAGCAGCCAAGAAATGGGGCCTAGGGGACAGGGCGCGGCTATAGAGACCCAGTACTTC
TRBV9,.,.,TRBJ2-5,CASSATQGGWETQYF,TGTGCCAGCAGCGCCACACAGGGGGGGTGGGAGACCCAGTACTTC
TRBV5-5,.,.,TRBJ2-7,CASSLGGFYEQYF,TGTGCCAGCAGCTTGGGAGGTTTCTACGAGCAGTACTTC
TRBV19,.,.,TRBJ1-2,CASSRGVGYGYTF,TGTGCCAGTTCCCGGGGGGTGGGCTATGGCTACACCTTC
TRBV7-9,.,.,TRBJ2-5,CASLRAAGSKETQYF,TGTGCCAGCTTGCGAGCAGCGGGTTCTAAAGAGACCCAGTACTTC
TRBV5-1,TRBD2,.,TRBJ2-1,CASSLLVAGAGNYNEQFF,TGCGCCAGCAGCTTGTTAGTAGCGGGCGCAGGGAATTACAATGAGCAGTTCTTC
TRBV19,.,.,TRBJ1-1,CASSIEGSTEAFF,TGTGCCAGTAGTATAGAGGGCAGCACTGAAGCTTTCTTT
TRBV6-6,TRBD1,once,TRBJ2-7,CASSYGGQGREQYF,TGTGCCAGCAGTTACGGGGGACAGGGTCGCGAGCAGTACTTC
TRBV4-3,.,once,TRBJ1-3,CASSQDPSGVAGNTIYF,TGCGCCAGCAGCCAAGACCCCTCAGGGGTGGCTGGAAACACCATATATTTT
TRBV5-4,.,.,TRBJ1-2,CASSLSGAQFYGYTF,TGTGCCAGCAGCTTGTCTGGGGCCCAATTCTATGGCTACACCTTC
TRBV7-9,.,.,TRBJ1-4,CATSRGDEKLFF,TGTGCCACGTCCCGCGGCGATGAAAAACTGTTTTTT
TRBV4-1,.,.,TRBJ2-7,CASSQEARDYEQYF,TGCGCCAGCAGCCAAGAAGCCAGGGACTACGAGCAGTACTTC
TRBV7-8,.,.,TRBJ2-3,CASSQGWPDTQYF,TGTGCCAGCAGTCAAGGGTGGCCAGATACGCAGTATTTT
TRBV7-6,.,.,TRBJ2-7,CASSPGGQGSGEQYF,TGTGCCAGCAGCCCTGGGGGGCAGGGGTCGGGCGAGCAGTACTTC
TRBV6-1,.,.,TRBJ1-4,CASSEAWQRLPEKLFF,TGTGCCAGCAGTGAAGCGTGGCAGAGATTGCCTGAAAAACTGTTTTTT
TRBV5-1,TRBD2,.,TRBJ2-7,CASSSRGEGGRNEQYF,TGCGCCAGCAGCTCCCGGGGGGAGGGTGGTCGGAACGAGCAGTACTTC
TRBV28,.,.,TRBJ2-7,CASSFWGSYEQYF,TGTGCCAGCAGTTTCTGGGGTTCCTACGAGCAGTACTTC
TRBV2,.,.,TRBJ1-5,CASSRDWNQPQHF,TGTGCCAGCAGCCGGGATTGGAATCAGCCCCAGCATTTT
TRBV19,.,.,TRBJ1-5,CASSIGRPGFQPQHF,TGTGCCAGTAGTATAGGGCGACCCGGGTTCCAGCCCCAGCATTTT
TRBV4-2,TRBD1,.,TRBJ2-7,CASSLKEGTTGTGETYEQYF,TGTGCCAGCAGCCTCAAGGAAGGCACAACAGGGACAGGGGAGACCTACGAGCAGTACTTC
TRBV4-2,.,.,TRBJ1-4,CASSRGATNEKLFF,TGTGCCAGCAGTCGGGGCGCAACTAATGAAAAACTGTTTTTT
TRBV6-5,.,.,TRBJ2-3,CASSPRSDTQYF,TGTGCCAGCAGTCCCCGGTCAGATACGCAGTATTTT
TRBV6-1,.,.,TRBJ2-3,CASSESTDTQYF,TGTGCCAGCTCCGAGAGCACAGATACGCAGTATTTT
TRBV5-5,.,.,TRBJ1-5,CASSSDSSQPQHF,TGTGCCAGCAGCTCCGACAGTTCTCAGCCCCAGCATTTT
TRBV19,.,.,TRBJ2-5,CASSIGGAGTQYF,TGTGCCAGTAGTATAGGGGGGGCTGGGACCCAGTACTTC
TRBV29-1,TRBD1,.,TRBJ1-5,CSVRDSGNQPQHF,TGCAGCGTCCGGGACAGTGGCAATCAGCCCCAGCATTTT
TRBV28,.,.,TRBJ2-7,CASSLVIRALTSYEQYF,TGTGCCAGCAGTTTAGTGATCCGGGCACTAACCTCCTACGAGCAGTACTTC
TRBV15,TRBD2,.,TRBJ2-3,CATSRGGRGTDTQYF,TGTGCCACCAGCAGAGGTGGGAGGGGCACAGATACGCAGTATTTT
TRBV28,.,.,TRBJ1-1,CASIPRGGGSTEAFF,TGTGCCAGCATTCCGAGGGGGGGTGGGAGCACTGAAGCTTTCTTT
TRBV28,.,.,TRBJ2-4,CASSPTKNIQYF,TGTGCCAGCAGTCCTACCAAAAACATTCAGTACTTC
TRBV6-1,.,.,TRBJ1-5,CASSEFNSNQPQHF,TGTGCCAGCAGTGAATTTAATAGCAATCAGCCCCAGCATTTT
TRBV23-1,.,once,TRBJ1-5,CASSPEPQHF,TGCGCCAGCAGTCCGGAGCCCCAGCATTTT
TRBV2,.,.,TRBJ1-2,CASSIGPPGSSAYGYTF,TGTGCCAGCAGCATTGGCCCCCCAGGGAGTTCGGCCTATGGCTACACCTTC
TRBV18,.,once,TRBJ2-5,CASSPQAGEETQYF,TGTGCCAGCTCACCACAGGCAGGGGAAGAGACCCAGTACTTC
TRBV30,.,.,TRBJ1-3,CAWDRLSGNTIYF,TGTGCCTGGGACAGGCTCTCTGGAAACACCATATATTTT
TRBV5-1,.,.,TRBJ2-7,CASSLEGITGEQYF,TGCGCCAGCAGCTTGGAAGGGATAACGGGCGAGCAGTACTTC
TRBV28,.,.,TRBJ2-7,CASRTGNYEQYF,TGTGCCAGCCGAACAGGGAACTACGAGCAGTACTTC
TRBV18,TRBD1,.,TRBJ1-2,CASSQGTESSGGRDYGYTF,TGTGCCAGCTCACAGGGGACCGAATCCTCAGGGGGCAGGGACTATGGCTACACCTTC
TRBV2,.,few,TRBJ1-1,CASSAHTEAFF,TGTGCCAGCAGTGCCCACACTGAAGCTTTCTTT
TRBV18,TRBD2,.,TRBJ2-7,CASSQVITSGSYEQYF,TGTGCCAGCTCACAAGTTATTACTAGCGGGTCCTACGAGCAGTACTTC